This T cell receptor (beta chain) originates from a study of siplizumab effects on memory and regulatory T cells. Study outcomes and limitations: Neither a naive nor a memory phenotype was assignable to roughly 75-97% of proliferating CD4+ or CD8+ clones. Memory cells seemed less diverse than naive T cells, which also seemed major contributors to the alloresponse.

Repertoires were generated with immunoSEQ multiplex PCR, while TCRdb's copy carries only in-frame clones and drops some. Counted here are about 26,000 clones, around 83% occurring once; the ten biggest clones make up roughly a quarter. V lost 6 bases, J lost 0 bases, and 11 bases lay in between. CDR1 MNHNY and CDR2 SVGAGI come from the germline V gene (reference sequence). The CDR3 has 14 residues. A note on this clone: What it recognizes is unknown.

The chain joins TRBV6-6 to TRBJ1-2; no clear D. The clonotype originates from a human donor in good health. Sequencing was performed on memory CD4+ T cells sorted from blood. Here the CDR3 DNA reads TGTGCCAGCAGCTCCGCGGGAGCTAACTATGGCTACACCTTC. This sequence encodes CASSSAGANYGYTF.